This T cell receptor (beta chain) is from a study of naive and memory T cell subsets. Two oligonucleotides, mixed equimolar, formed the beta constant-region primer covering TRBC1 and TRBC2. One entry per CDR3 protein, called by TCRdb with MiXCR from the UMI-ligation and nested PCR reads. The table records over 75,000 distinct CDR3 sequences, around 14% of them present only once. The CDR3 runs to 15 residues. The V gene's germline CDR1 is SGHTA and CDR2 FQGNSA. Trimming at V came to 2 bases and at J to 7 bases, leaving 8 bases not matched to a gene. This clonotype has a count of ten or more. J is TRBJ2-1 and V is TRBV7-2, with 7 bases identical to TRBD2. Input material: central memory CD4+ T cells from blood. The source of this sequence is a human donor in good health. The CDR3 nucleotides are TGTGCCAGCAGCTTAAGCGGGACGGGTTGGAATGAGCAGTTCTTC. Its protein product is CASSLSGTGWNEQFF.